A selection of T cell receptor beta chains follows, all from one sample in a study of T cells in Graves' hyperthyroidism and ophthalmopathy. TCRdb re-derived calls from the multiplex PCR reads in MiXCR, one entry per CDR3 protein. The sample yields some 360,000 distinct CDR3 sequences, less than 20% seen once. The sequencing input was blood. All receptors derive from a woman in her thirties or forties with Graves' ophthalmopathy. Both conserved end residues are part of each CDR3. Each record gives: V gene, J gene, D gene, CDR3 length, clone size, CDR3 DNA, CDR3 protein. The D gene is left open where the match is weak. The size entry is marked missing in some rows and otherwise reads once, few, many or a size class.

v_gene: TRBV28; j_gene: TRBJ2-7; d_gene: NA; len: 10; abundance: NA; CDR3nt: TGTGCCACTGCGTCGTACGAGCAGTACTTC; CDR3aa: CATASYEQYF
v_gene: TRBV12-3/TRBV12-4; j_gene: TRBJ1-1; d_gene: NA; len: 13; abundance: many; CDR3nt: TGTGCCAGCAGTCGACTAACAGGGTCTTTGGCTTTCTTT; CDR3aa: CASSRLTGSLAFF
v_gene: TRBV7-9; j_gene: TRBJ2-7; d_gene: TRBD2; len: 18; abundance: many; CDR3nt: TGTGCCAGCAGCTCGATGTCGAGGGCTAGCGGGAGAGTCGACGAGCAGTACTTC; CDR3aa: CASSSMSRASGRVDEQYF
v_gene: TRBV20-1; j_gene: TRBJ2-7; d_gene: NA; len: 13; abundance: many; CDR3nt: TGCAGTGCTAGACAGGGGTTCGACTACGAGCAGTACTTC; CDR3aa: CSARQGFDYEQYF
v_gene: TRBV6-4; j_gene: TRBJ1-1; d_gene: NA; len: 13; abundance: few; CDR3nt: TGTGCCAGCAGCCCTTGGGGAGGCACTGAAGCTTTCTTT; CDR3aa: CASSPWGGTEAFF
v_gene: TRBV6-2/TRBV6-3; j_gene: TRBJ1-5; d_gene: NA; len: 17; abundance: many; CDR3nt: TGTGCCAGCAGTTACGTACATGACGGGGAAGGCGGTCAGCCCCAGCATTTT; CDR3aa: CASSYVHDGEGGQPQHF
v_gene: TRBV6-5; j_gene: TRBJ1-1; d_gene: TRBD1; len: 15; abundance: many; CDR3nt: TGTGCCAGCAGTAGGGGACAGGGAGAGAACACTGAAGCTTTCTTT; CDR3aa: CASSRGQGENTEAFF
v_gene: TRBV7-2; j_gene: TRBJ1-5; d_gene: NA; len: 15; abundance: many; CDR3nt: TGTGCCAGCAGCTTAGGGCAGCAAATCAATCAGCCCCAGCATTTT; CDR3aa: CASSLGQQINQPQHF
v_gene: TRBV28; j_gene: TRBJ1-1; d_gene: NA; len: 17; abundance: many; CDR3nt: TGTGCCAGCAGTTTATATGCGAGGGGCTCGGTGAACACTGAAGCTTTCTTT; CDR3aa: CASSLYARGSVNTEAFF
v_gene: TRBV4-3; j_gene: TRBJ1-2; d_gene: NA; len: 15; abundance: few; CDR3nt: TGCGCCAGCAGCCAAGATAATGAGGGACATTATGGCTGCACCTTC; CDR3aa: CASSQDNEGHYGCTF
v_gene: TRBV9; j_gene: TRBJ1-6; d_gene: NA; len: 15; abundance: few; CDR3nt: TGTGCCAGCAGCGTCGCAGGGCAGGGGAACTCACCCCTCCACTTT; CDR3aa: CASSVAGQGNSPLHF
v_gene: TRBV28; j_gene: TRBJ2-7; d_gene: TRBD1; len: 14; abundance: many; CDR3nt: TGTGCCAGCGCTTTCCGGGACAGGTTCGACGAGCAGTACTTC; CDR3aa: CASAFRDRFDEQYF
v_gene: TRBV29-1; j_gene: TRBJ1-1; d_gene: NA; len: 12; abundance: NA; CDR3nt: TGCAGCGAGGGGGGGGGGCAAACTGAAGCTTTCTTT; CDR3aa: CSEGGGQTEAFF
v_gene: TRBV7-9; j_gene: TRBJ2-1; d_gene: TRBD1; len: 17; abundance: many; CDR3nt: TGTGCCAGCAGCTTATATATTTCGGGACAGGGCTACAATGAGCAGTTCTTC; CDR3aa: CASSLYISGQGYNEQFF
v_gene: TRBV11-2; j_gene: TRBJ2-7; d_gene: NA; len: 16; abundance: many; CDR3nt: TGTGCCGGCAGCTTAGATGCGGCGGGAAGTACCTACGAGCAGTACTTC; CDR3aa: CAGSLDAAGSTYEQYF
v_gene: TRBV11-2; j_gene: TRBJ2-5; d_gene: NA; len: 14; abundance: few; CDR3nt: TGTGCCAGCAGCTCAACTCCCCCTGTGGAGACCCAGTACTTC; CDR3aa: CASSSTPPVETQYF
v_gene: TRBV5-1; j_gene: TRBJ2-3; d_gene: NA; len: 18; abundance: NA; CDR3nt: TGCGCCAGCAGCTTGGCCATGGGCACGAGGATGGGCACAGATACGCAGTATTTT; CDR3aa: CASSLAMGTRMGTDTQYF
v_gene: TRBV6-2/TRBV6-3; j_gene: TRBJ2-7; d_gene: TRBD2; len: 15; abundance: NA; CDR3nt: TGTGCCAGCAGTGCCCGCGGCGGGAGCTCCTACGAGCAGTACTTC; CDR3aa: CASSARGGSSYEQYF
v_gene: TRBV12-3/TRBV12-4; j_gene: TRBJ1-5; d_gene: NA; len: 15; abundance: few; CDR3nt: TGTGCCAGCAGTCCTGACAGTAACCCAAGGGAGCCCCAGCATTTT; CDR3aa: CASSPDSNPREPQHF
v_gene: TRBV20-1; j_gene: TRBJ2-5; d_gene: NA; len: 12; abundance: many; CDR3nt: TGCAGTGCTAGCCGAGGGCAAGAGACCCAGTACTTC; CDR3aa: CSASRGQETQYF
v_gene: TRBV27; j_gene: TRBJ2-4; d_gene: NA; len: 15; abundance: many; CDR3nt: TGTGCCAGCAGTTTAAGGCCGTACGCCAAAAACATTCAGTACTTC; CDR3aa: CASSLRPYAKNIQYF
v_gene: TRBV6-2/TRBV6-3; j_gene: TRBJ1-2; d_gene: NA; len: 13; abundance: NA; CDR3nt: TGTGCCAGCAGTTACGGCGCGGAAAATGGCTACACCTTC; CDR3aa: CASSYGAENGYTF
v_gene: TRBV7-9; j_gene: TRBJ2-7; d_gene: NA; len: 14; abundance: NA; CDR3nt: TGTGCCAGCAGCTTAACCGGGAATTCCTACGAGCAGTACTTC; CDR3aa: CASSLTGNSYEQYF
v_gene: TRBV28; j_gene: TRBJ2-7; d_gene: NA; len: 16; abundance: many; CDR3nt: TGTGCCAGCATTCCGACGGGGCTCCCACGGTCCTACGAGCAGTACTTC; CDR3aa: CASIPTGLPRSYEQYF
v_gene: TRBV12-3/TRBV12-4; j_gene: TRBJ1-1; d_gene: NA; len: 13; abundance: many; CDR3nt: TGTGCCAGCAGCTTGAGGGGTAACACTGAAGCTTTCTTT; CDR3aa: CASSLRGNTEAFF
v_gene: TRBV13; j_gene: TRBJ1-1; d_gene: NA; len: 15; abundance: many; CDR3nt: TGTGCCAGCAGCTTTGGGGGGGCCCGGAACACTGAAGCTTTCTTT; CDR3aa: CASSFGGARNTEAFF
v_gene: TRBV29-1; j_gene: TRBJ2-7; d_gene: NA; len: 14; abundance: many; CDR3nt: TGCAGCGTCGCACTCTCCGCTAGGGGAACCGAGCAGTACTTC; CDR3aa: CSVALSARGTEQYF
v_gene: TRBV5-1; j_gene: TRBJ2-7; d_gene: TRBD1; len: 13; abundance: many; CDR3nt: TGCGCCAGCAGCGGAGGACAGGTTTACGAGCAGTACTTC; CDR3aa: CASSGGQVYEQYF
v_gene: TRBV6-1; j_gene: TRBJ1-5; d_gene: NA; len: 12; abundance: many; CDR3nt: TGTGCCAGCAGCGAAGGGTGGCAGCCCCAGCATTTT; CDR3aa: CASSEGWQPQHF
v_gene: TRBV7-2; j_gene: TRBJ2-1; d_gene: NA; len: 14; abundance: few; CDR3nt: TGTGCCAGCAGCTTCCACGCCCAGCTGGGCGAGCAGTTCTTC; CDR3aa: CASSFHAQLGEQFF
v_gene: TRBV20-1; j_gene: TRBJ1-1; d_gene: NA; len: 11; abundance: many; CDR3nt: TGCAGTGCTATGCGGGCTGCTGAAGCTTTCTTT; CDR3aa: CSAMRAAEAFF
v_gene: TRBV6-5; j_gene: TRBJ1-3; d_gene: NA; len: 15; abundance: many; CDR3nt: TGTGCCAGCAAAAGCGGCCCGTTCTCTGGAAACACCATATATTTT; CDR3aa: CASKSGPFSGNTIYF
v_gene: TRBV13; j_gene: TRBJ1-1; d_gene: NA; len: 15; abundance: many; CDR3nt: TGTGCCAGCAGCTTAGGGGGCGTGGGGAACACTGAAGCTTTCTTT; CDR3aa: CASSLGGVGNTEAFF
v_gene: TRBV28; j_gene: TRBJ2-2; d_gene: NA; len: 12; abundance: many; CDR3nt: TGTGCCAGCAGTTTCGCGGCCGGGGAGCTGTTTTTT; CDR3aa: CASSFAAGELFF
v_gene: TRBV6-2/TRBV6-3; j_gene: TRBJ1-1; d_gene: NA; len: 14; abundance: NA; CDR3nt: TGTGCCAGCAGTTATGGCGGGGGGAACACTGAAGCTTTCTTT; CDR3aa: CASSYGGGNTEAFF
v_gene: TRBV12-3/TRBV12-4; j_gene: TRBJ2-7; d_gene: NA; len: 16; abundance: NA; CDR3nt: TGTGCCAGCAGTTCCTCCGAGGGGACGTTGTCCTACGAGCAGTACTTC; CDR3aa: CASSSSEGTLSYEQYF
v_gene: TRBV29-1; j_gene: TRBJ2-7; d_gene: NA; len: 12; abundance: NA; CDR3nt: TGCAGCGTTTGGTCGCCTTCCTACGAGCAGTACTTC; CDR3aa: CSVWSPSYEQYF